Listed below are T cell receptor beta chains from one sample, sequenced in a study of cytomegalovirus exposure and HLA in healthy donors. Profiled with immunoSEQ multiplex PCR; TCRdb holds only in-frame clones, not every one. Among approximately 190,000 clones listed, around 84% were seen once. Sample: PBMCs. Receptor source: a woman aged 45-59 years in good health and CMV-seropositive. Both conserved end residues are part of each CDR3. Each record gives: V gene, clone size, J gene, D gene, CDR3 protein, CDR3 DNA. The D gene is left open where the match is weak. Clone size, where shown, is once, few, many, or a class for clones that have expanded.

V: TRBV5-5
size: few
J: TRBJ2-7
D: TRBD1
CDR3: CASSSKTGSYEQYF
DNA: TGTGCCAGCAGCTCGAAGACAGGGTCCTACGAGCAGTACTTC

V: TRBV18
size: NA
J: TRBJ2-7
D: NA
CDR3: CASSPAVSRVPYEQYF
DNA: TGTGCCAGCTCACCTGCGGTGAGCAGGGTGCCCTACGAGCAGTACTTC

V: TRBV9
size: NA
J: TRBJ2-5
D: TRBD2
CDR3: CASSAGLAGGGYQETQYF
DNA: TGTGCCAGCAGCGCCGGACTAGCGGGGGGCGGGTACCAAGAGACCCAGTACTTC

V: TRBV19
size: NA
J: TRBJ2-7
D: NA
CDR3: CASSPQGPPGGQYF
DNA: TGTGCCAGTAGCCCCCAGGGGCCCCCCGGAGGGCAGTACTTC

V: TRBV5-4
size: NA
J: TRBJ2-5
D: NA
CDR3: CASSLGTILGTQYF
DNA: TGTGCCAGCAGCTTGGGGACAATTCTAGGGACCCAGTACTTC

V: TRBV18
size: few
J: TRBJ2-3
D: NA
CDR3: CASSPNIGQITDTQYF
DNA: TGTGCCAGCTCACCGAATATTGGACAGATCACAGATACGCAGTATTTT

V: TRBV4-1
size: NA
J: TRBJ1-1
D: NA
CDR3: CASSQQGGNTEAFF
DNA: TGCGCCAGCAGCCAACAGGGTGGGAACACTGAAGCTTTCTTT

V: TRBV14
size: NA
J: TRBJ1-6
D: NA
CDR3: CASSQATVVGSPLHF
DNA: TGTGCCAGCAGCCAAGCGACAGTGGTCGGTTCACCCCTCCACTTT

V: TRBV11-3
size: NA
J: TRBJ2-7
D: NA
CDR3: CASSYPPDEQYF
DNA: TGTGCCAGCAGCTATCCCCCGGACGAGCAGTACTTC

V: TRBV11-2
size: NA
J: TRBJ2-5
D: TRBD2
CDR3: CASSLRLRTSRQETQYF
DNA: TGTGCCAGCAGCTTAAGGCTTCGGACTAGTAGGCAAGAGACCCAGTACTTC

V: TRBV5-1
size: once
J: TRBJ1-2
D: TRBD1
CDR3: CASSTDRLNYGYTF
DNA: TGCGCCAGCAGCACGGACAGGTTGAACTATGGCTACACCTTC

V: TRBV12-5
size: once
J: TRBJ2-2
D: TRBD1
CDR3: CASVEGASTGELVF
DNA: TGTGCTAGTGTTGAGGGGGCGAGCACCGGGGAGCTGGTTTTT

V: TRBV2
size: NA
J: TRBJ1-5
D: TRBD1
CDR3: CASSEASTGGGQPQHF
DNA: TGTGCCAGCAGTGAAGCTTCGACAGGGGGGGGTCAGCCCCAGCATTTT

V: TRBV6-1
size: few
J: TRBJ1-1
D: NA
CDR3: CASRNPAPEAFF
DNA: TGTGCCAGCCGAAACCCAGCGCCTGAAGCTTTCTTT

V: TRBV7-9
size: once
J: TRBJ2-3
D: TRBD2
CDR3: CSSSLRTSGGAAADTQYF
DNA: TGTTCCAGCAGCTTACGGACTAGCGGGGGGGCCGCTGCAGATACGCAGTATTTT

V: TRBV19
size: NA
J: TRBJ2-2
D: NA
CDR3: CASQGLTNTGELFF
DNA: TGTGCCAGCCAGGGGCTCACGAACACCGGGGAGCTGTTTTTT

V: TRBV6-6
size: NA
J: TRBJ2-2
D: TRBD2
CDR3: CASSYPGLARAGELFF
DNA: TGTGCCAGCAGTTACCCCGGACTAGCGCGAGCCGGGGAGCTGTTTTTT

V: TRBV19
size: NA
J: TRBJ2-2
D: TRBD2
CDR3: CASSIVAGGSTGELFF
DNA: TGTGCCAGTAGTATCGTGGCGGGGGGGTCTACCGGGGAGCTGTTTTTT

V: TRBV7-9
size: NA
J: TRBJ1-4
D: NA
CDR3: CASSLASPAGEKLFF
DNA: TGTGCCAGCAGCTTAGCATCCCCCGCGGGTGAAAAACTGTTTTTT

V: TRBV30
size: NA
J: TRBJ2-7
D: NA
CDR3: CAWSLRGGYEQYF
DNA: TGTGCCTGGAGTTTGCGGGGCGGGTACGAGCAGTACTTC

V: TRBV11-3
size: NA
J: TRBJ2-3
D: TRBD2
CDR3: CASSLGGGGGTDTQYF
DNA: TGTGCCAGCAGCCTCGGGGGGGGAGGCGGCACAGATACGCAGTATTTT

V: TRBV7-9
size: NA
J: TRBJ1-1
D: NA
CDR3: CASSLSSENTEAFF
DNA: TGTGCCAGCAGCTTGTCGTCAGAGAACACTGAAGCTTTCTTT

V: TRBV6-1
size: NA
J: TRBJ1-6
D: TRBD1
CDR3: CASSMSGTGDSPLHF
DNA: TGTGCCAGCAGTATGTCCGGGACAGGGGATTCACCCCTCCACTTT

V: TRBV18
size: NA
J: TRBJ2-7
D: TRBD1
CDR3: CASSPSGQGTSYEQYF
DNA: TGTGCCAGCTCACCATCGGGACAGGGAACCTCCTACGAGCAGTACTTC

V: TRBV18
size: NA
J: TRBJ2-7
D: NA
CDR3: CASSPPGGYEQYF
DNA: TGTGCCAGCTCACCGCCCGGGGGCTACGAGCAGTACTTC

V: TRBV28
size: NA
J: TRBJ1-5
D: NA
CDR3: CASRANQPQHF
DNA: TGTGCCAGCAGGGCAAATCAGCCCCAGCATTTT

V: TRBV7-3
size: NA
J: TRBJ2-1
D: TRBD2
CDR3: CASSFRGGSYNEQFF
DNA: TGTGCCAGCAGCTTTCGCGGGGGGTCCTACAATGAGCAGTTCTTC

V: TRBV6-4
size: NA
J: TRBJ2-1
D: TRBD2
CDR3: CASSETLSGGDNEQFF
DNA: TGTGCCAGCAGTGAAACCCTTAGCGGGGGGGACAATGAGCAGTTCTTC

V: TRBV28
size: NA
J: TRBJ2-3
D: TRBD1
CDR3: CASSLVLGQSYTDTQYF
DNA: TGTGCCAGCAGTTTGGTGTTGGGACAGTCATACACAGATACGCAGTATTTT

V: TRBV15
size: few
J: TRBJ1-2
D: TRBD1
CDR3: CATSRDRDGYTF
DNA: TGTGCCACCAGCAGGGACAGGGATGGCTACACCTTC

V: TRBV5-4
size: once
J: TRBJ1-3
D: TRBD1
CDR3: CASSRNRGPSGNTIYF
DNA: TGTGCCAGCAGCAGGAACAGGGGCCCCTCTGGAAACACCATATATTTT

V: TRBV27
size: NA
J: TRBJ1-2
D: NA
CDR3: CASTLREGTGGYTF
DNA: TGTGCCAGCACCCTGAGGGAGGGGACGGGCGGCTACACCTTC

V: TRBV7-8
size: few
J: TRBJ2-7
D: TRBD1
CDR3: CASSTQTGGSGEQYF
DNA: TGTGCCAGCAGCACACAGACAGGGGGGTCGGGCGAGCAGTACTTC

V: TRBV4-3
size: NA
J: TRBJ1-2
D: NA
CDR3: CASSQDRQTNYGYTF
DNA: TGCGCCAGCAGCCAAGATCGACAGACAAACTATGGCTACACCTTC

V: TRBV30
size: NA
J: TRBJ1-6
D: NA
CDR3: CAWAAGGTGNSPLHF
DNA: TGTGCCTGGGCAGCGGGGGGTACCGGGAATTCACCCCTCCACTTT

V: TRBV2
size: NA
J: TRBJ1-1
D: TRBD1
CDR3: CASRDRPMNTEAFF
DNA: TGTGCCAGTCGGGACAGGCCCATGAACACTGAAGCTTTCTTT

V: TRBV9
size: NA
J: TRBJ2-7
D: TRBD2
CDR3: CASSDGLAGYEQYF
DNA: TGTGCCAGCAGCGACGGACTAGCGGGGTACGAGCAGTACTTC

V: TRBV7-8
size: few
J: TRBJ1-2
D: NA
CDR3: CASSLTDYGYTF
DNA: TGTGCCAGCAGCTTAACGGACTATGGCTACACCTTC

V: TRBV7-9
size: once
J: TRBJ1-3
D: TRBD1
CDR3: CASSSRTGGDGNTIYF
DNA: TGTGCCAGCAGCTCTCGGACAGGGGGTGATGGAAACACCATATATTTT

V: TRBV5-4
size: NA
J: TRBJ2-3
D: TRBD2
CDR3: CASSHTSGGDFTDTQYF
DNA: TGTGCCAGCAGCCATACTAGCGGGGGGGACTTCACAGATACGCAGTATTTT

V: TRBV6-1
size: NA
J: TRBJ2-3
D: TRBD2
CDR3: CASKDKRGSTDTQYF
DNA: TGTGCCAGCAAAGATAAGCGGGGGAGCACAGATACGCAGTATTTT

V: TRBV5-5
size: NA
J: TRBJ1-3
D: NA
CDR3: CASSSANSGGGNTIYF
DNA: TGTGCCAGCAGCTCTGCGAACTCGGGTGGAGGAAACACCATATATTTT

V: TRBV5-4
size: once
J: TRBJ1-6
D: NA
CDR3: CASTLRGSYNSPLHF
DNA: TGTGCCAGCACCCTCCGAGGCTCCTATAATTCACCCCTCCACTTT

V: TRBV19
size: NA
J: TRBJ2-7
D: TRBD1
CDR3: CASSIVSTGDLYEQYF
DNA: TGTGCCAGTAGTATAGTAAGTACAGGGGATCTCTACGAGCAGTACTTC

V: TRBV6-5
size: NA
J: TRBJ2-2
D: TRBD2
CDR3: CAGSHSGTGELFF
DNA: TGTGCCGGGTCACATAGCGGGACCGGGGAGCTGTTTTTT

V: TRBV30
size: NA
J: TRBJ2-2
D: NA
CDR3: CAWSGTLIGELFF
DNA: TGTGCCTGGTCCGGGACACTCATCGGGGAGCTGTTTTTT

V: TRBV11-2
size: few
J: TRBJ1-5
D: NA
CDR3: CASSLYGGGNQPQHF
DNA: TGTGCCAGCAGCTTATACGGGGGTGGCAATCAGCCCCAGCATTTT

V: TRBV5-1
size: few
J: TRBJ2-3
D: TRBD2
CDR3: CASSSTSGGAETQYF
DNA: TGCGCCAGCAGCTCGACTAGCGGGGGGGCCGAGACGCAGTATTTT

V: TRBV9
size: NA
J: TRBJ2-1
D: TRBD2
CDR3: CASSVVGLGGEQFF
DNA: TGTGCCAGCAGCGTAGTGGGACTAGGCGGAGAGCAGTTCTTC

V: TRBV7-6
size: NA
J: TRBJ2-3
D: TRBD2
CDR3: CASSLEGGGSTDTQYF
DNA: TGTGCCAGCAGCTTAGAGGGCGGGGGGAGCACAGATACGCAGTATTTT

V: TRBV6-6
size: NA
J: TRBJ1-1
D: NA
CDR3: CASSYGGQEAFF
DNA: TGTGCCAGCAGTTACGGTGGCCAGGAAGCTTTCTTT

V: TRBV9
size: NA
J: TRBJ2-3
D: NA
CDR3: CASSAQYNTDTQYF
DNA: TGTGCCAGCAGCGCCCAGTACAACACAGATACGCAGTATTTT

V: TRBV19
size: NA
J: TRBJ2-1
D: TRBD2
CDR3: CASKRTGTSGYNEQFF
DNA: TGTGCCAGTAAGAGAACCGGGACTAGCGGCTACAATGAGCAGTTCTTC